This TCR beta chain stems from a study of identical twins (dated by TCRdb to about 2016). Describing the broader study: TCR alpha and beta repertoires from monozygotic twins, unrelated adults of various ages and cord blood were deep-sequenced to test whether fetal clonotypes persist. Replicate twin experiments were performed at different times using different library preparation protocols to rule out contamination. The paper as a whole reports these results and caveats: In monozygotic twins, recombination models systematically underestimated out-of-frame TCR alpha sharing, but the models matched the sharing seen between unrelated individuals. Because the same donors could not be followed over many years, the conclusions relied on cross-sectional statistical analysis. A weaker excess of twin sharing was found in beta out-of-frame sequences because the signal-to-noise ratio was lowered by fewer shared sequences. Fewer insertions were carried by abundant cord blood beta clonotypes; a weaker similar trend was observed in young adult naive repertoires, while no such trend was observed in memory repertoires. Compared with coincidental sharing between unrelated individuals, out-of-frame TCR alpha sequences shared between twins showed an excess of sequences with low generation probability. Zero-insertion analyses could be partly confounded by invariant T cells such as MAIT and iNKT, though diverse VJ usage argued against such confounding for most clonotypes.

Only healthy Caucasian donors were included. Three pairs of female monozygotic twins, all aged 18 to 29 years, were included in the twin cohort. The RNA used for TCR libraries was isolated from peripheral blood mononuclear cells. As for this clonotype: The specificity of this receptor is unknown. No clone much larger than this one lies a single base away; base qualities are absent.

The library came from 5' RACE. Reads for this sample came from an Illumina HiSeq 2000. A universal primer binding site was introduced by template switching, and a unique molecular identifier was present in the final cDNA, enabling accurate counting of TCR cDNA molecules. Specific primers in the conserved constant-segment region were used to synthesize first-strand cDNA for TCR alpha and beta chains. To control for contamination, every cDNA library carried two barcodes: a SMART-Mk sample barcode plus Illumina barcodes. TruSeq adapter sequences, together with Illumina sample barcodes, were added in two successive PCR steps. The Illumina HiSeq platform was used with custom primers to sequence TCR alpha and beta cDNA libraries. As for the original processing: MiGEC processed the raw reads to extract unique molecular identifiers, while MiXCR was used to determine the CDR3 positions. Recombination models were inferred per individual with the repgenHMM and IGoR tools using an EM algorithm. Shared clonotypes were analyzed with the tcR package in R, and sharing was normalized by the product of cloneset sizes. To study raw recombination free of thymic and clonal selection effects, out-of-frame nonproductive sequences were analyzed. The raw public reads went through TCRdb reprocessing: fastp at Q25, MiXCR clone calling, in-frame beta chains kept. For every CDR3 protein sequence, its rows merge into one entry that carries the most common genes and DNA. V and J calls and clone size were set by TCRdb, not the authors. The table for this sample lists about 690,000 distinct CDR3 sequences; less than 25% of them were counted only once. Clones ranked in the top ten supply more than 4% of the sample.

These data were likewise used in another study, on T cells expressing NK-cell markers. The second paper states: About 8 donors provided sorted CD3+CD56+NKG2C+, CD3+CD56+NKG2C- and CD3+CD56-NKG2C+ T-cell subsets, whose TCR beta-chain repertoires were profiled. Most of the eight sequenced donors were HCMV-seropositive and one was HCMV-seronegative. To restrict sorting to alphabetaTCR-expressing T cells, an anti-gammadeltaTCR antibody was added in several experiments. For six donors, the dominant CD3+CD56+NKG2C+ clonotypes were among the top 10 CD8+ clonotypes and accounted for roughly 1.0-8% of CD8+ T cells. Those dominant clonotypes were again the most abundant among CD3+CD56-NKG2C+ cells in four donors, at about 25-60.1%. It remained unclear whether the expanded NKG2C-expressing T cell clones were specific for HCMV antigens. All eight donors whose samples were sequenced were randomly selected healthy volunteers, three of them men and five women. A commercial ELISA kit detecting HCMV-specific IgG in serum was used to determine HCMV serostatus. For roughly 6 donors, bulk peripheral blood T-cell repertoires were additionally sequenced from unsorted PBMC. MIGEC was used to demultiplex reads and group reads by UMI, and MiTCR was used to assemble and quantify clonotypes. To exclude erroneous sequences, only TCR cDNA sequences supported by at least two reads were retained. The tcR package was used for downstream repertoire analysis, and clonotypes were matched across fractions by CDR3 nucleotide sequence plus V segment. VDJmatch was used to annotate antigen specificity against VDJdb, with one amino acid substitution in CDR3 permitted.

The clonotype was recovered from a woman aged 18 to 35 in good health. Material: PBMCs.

The DNA is as follows: TGTGCCAGCTCGTTCGGGGCAGGGAGTACTGAAGCTTTCTTT. Its translation is CASSFGAGSTEAFF. Recombination joined TRBV7-3 with TRBJ1-1; a tentative D call is TRBD1 (5 bases match). Reading from cysteine to phenylalanine, the CDR3 counts 14 amino acids. Of the read, only the CDR3 DNA is kept; its 42 bases are in frame from base 1. Reading the germline V gene gives CDR1 SGHTA and CDR2 FQGTGA. The V end loses 8 bases and the J end loses 5 bases, and a stretch of 18 bases separates them. The full variable domain, with segments outside the CDR3 supplied by the reference TRBV7-3 and TRBJ1-1 proteins, appears as GAGVSQTPSNKVTEKGKYVELRCDPISGHTALYWYRQSLGQGPEFLIYFQGTGAADDSGLPNDRFFAVRPEGSVSTLKIQRTERGDSAVYLCASSFGAGSTEAFFGQGTRLTVV.